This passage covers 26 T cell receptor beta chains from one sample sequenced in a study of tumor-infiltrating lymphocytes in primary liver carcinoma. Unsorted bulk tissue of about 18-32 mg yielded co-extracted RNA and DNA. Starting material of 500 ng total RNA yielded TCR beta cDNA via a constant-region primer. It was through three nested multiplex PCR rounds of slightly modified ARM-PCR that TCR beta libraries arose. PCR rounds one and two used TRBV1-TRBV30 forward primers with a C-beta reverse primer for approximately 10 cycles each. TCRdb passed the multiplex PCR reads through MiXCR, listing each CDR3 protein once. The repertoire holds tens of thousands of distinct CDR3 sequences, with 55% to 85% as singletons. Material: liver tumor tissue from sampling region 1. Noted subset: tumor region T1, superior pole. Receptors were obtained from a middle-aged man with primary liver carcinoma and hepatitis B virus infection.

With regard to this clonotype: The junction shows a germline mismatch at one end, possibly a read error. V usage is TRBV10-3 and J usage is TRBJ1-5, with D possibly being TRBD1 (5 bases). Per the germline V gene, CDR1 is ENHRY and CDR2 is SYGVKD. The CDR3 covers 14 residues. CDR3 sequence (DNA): TGTGTCATCAGTGAATTGGGGGACAATCAGCCCCAGCATTTT. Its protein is CVISELGDNQPQHF.

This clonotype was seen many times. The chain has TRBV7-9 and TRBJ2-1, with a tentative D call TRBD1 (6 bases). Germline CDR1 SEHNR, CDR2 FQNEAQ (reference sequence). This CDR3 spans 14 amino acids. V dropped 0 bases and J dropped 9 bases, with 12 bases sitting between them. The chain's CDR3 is CASSLANRATEQFF. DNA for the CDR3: TGTGCCAGCAGCTTAGCTAACAGGGCTACTGAGCAGTTCTTC.

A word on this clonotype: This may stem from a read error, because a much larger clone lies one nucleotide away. CDR3 sequence (DNA): TGTGCCAGCAGCACCGATCGTCCCGACGAGCAGTTCTTC. Its translation: CASSTDRPDEQFF. The J gene is TRBJ2-1, the V gene TRBV5-4, with D unclear. The CDR3 covers 13 residues. The germline gives CDR1 SGHNT, CDR2 YYREEE (reference sequence). V was pared by 4 bases and J by 10 bases, with 15 bases between. The whole variable domain, filled in from reference TRBV5-4 and TRBJ2-1, reads ETGVTQSPTHLIKTRGQQVTLRCSSQSGHNTVSWYQQALGQGPQFIFQYYREEENGRGNFPPRFSGLQFPNYSSELNVNALELDDSALYLCASSTDRPDEQFFGPGTRLTVL.

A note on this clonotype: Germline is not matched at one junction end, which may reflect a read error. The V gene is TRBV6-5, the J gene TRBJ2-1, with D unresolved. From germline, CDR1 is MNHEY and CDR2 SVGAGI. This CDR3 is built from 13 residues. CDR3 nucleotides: TGTGCCAGCAGTTACTCGATAGAGTTTGAGCATTCCTTC. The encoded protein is CASSYSIEFEHSF.

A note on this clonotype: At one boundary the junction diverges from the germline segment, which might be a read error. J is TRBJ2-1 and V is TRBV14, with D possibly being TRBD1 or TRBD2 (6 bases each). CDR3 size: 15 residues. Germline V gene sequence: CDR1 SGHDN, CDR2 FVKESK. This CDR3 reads CVSSQGWAGRQERFF. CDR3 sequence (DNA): TGTGTCAGCAGCCAAGGATGGGCGGGAAGACAGGAGCGGTTCTTC.

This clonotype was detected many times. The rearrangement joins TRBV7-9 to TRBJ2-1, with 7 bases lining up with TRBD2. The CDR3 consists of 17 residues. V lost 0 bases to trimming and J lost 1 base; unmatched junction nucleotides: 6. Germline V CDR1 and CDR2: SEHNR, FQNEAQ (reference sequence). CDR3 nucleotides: TGTGCCAGCAGCTTAGCGTCGGGCGGGAGATCCTACAATGAGCAGTTCTTC. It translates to CASSLASGGRSYNEQFF.

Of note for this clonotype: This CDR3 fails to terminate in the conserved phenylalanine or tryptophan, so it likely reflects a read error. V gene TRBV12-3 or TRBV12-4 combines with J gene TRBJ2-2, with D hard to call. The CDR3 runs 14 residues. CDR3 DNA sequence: TGTGCCGGCAGTCGCAACTTGAACACCGGGGAGCTGTTTCTT. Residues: CAGSRNLNTGELFL.

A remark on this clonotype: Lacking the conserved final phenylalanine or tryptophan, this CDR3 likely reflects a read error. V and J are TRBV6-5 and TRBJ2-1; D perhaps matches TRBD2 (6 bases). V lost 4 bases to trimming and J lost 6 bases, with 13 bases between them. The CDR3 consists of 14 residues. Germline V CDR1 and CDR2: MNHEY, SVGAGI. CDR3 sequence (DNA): TGTGCCAGCAGTTTCGGGACGGGGGTCAATGAGCAGTTCCTC. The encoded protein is CASSFGTGVNEQFL.

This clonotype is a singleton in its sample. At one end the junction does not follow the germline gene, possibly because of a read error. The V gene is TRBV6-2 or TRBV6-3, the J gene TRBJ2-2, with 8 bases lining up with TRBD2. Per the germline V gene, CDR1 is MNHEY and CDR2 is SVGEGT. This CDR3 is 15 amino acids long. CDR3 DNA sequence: TGTGTCAGCAGCCTAAGCGGGAGTCGAGTCGGGGAGCTATTTTTT. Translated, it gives CVSSLSGSRVGELFF.

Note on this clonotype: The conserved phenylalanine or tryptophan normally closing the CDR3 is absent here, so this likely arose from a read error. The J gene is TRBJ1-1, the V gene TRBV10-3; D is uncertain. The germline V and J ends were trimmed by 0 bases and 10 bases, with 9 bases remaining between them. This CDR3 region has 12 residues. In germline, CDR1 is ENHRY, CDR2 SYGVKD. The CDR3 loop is CAISESLGGAFY. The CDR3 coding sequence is TGTGCCATCAGTGAGTCATTGGGCGGAGCTTTCTAT.

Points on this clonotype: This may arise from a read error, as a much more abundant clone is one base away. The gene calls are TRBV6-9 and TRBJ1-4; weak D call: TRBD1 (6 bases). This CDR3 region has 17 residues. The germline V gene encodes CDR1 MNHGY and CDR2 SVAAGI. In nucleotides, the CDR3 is TGTGCCAGCAGTTCGACAGGATCTCGTCCCACTAATAAAAAACTGTTTTTT. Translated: CASSSTGSRPTNKKLFF.

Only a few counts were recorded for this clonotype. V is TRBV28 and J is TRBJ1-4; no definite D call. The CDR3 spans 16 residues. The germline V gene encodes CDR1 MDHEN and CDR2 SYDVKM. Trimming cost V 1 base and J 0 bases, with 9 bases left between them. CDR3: CASSLSAHATNEKLFF. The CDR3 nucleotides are TGTGCCAGCAGTTTATCAGCACACGCAACTAATGAAAAACTGTTTTTT.

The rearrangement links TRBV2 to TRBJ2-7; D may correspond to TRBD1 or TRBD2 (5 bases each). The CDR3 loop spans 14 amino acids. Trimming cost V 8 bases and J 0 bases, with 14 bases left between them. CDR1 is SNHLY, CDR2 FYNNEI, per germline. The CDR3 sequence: CASEEAGNSYEQYF. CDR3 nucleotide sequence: TGTGCCAGCGAGGAGGCAGGGAACTCCTACGAGCAGTACTTC.

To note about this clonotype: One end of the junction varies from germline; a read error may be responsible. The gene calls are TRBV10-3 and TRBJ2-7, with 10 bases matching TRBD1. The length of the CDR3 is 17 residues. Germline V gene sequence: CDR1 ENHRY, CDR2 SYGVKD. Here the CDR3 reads CAIGALPPGQGFGEQYF. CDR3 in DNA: TGTGCCATCGGTGCCCTTCCCCCGGGACAGGGGTTCGGAGAGCAGTATTTC.

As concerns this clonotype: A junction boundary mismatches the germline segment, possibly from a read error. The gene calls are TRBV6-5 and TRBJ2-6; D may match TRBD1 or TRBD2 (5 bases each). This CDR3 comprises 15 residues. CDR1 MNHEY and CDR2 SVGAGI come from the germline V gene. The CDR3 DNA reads TGTGCCAGCAATCAGCGGAGCTCTGGGGCCAACGCCCTGACTTTC. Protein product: CASNQRSSGANALTF.

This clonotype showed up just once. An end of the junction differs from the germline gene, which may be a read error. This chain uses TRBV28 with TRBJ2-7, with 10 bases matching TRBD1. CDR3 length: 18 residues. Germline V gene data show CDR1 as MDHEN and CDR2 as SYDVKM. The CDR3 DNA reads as TGTGCCAGCAGTGATGACAGGGGGCGAGTTTTGTGCTCCCACGAGCAGTACTTC. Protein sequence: CASSDDRGRVLCSHEQYF. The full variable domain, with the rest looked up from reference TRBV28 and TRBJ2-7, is DVKVTQSSRYLVKRTGEKVFLECVQDMDHENMFWYRQDPGLGLRLIYFSYDVKMKEKGDIPEGYSVSREKKERFSLILESASTNQTSMYLCASSDDRGRVLCSHEQYFGPGTRLTVT.

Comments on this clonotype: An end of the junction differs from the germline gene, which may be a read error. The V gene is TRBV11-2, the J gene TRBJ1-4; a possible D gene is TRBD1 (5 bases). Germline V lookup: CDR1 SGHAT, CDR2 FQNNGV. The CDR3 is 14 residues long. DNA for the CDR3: TGTGTCAGCAGTTCAGAGGTTGGGGACGAAAAACTGTTTTTT. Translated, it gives CVSSSEVGDEKLFF.

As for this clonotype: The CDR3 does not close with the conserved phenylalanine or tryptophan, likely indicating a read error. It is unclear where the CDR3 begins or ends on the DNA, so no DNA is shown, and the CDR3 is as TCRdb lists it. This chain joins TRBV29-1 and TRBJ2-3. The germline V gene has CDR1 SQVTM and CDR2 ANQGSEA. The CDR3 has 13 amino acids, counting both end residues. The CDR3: CSVEEGSTDTQCL.

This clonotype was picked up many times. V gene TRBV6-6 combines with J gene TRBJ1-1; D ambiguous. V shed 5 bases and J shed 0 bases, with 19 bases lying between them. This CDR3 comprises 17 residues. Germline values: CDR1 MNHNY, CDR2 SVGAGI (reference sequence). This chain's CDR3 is CASSIMGRNPMNTEAFF. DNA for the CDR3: TGTGCCAGCAGTATCATGGGGAGGAATCCCATGAACACTGAAGCTTTCTTT.

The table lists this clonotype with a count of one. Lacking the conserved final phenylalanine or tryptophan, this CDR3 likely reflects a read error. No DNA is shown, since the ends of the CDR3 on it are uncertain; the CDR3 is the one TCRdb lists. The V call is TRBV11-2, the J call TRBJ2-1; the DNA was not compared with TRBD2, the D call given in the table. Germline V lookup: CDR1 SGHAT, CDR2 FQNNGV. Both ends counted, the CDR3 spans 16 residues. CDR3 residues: CASSSLGSYRGQEPFL.

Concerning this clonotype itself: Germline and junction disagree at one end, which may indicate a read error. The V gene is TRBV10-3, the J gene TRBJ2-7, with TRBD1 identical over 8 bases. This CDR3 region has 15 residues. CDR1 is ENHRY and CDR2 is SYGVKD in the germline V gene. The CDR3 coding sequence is TGTGTCATCAGTGAGTACTGCAGGGGGCTGAACGAGCAGTACTTC. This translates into CVISEYCRGLNEQYF.

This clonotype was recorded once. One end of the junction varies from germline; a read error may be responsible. The CDR3 coding sequence is TGCGCCCTCACGGGAGAGGGGGTAAGAGGCAATCAGCCCCAGCACTTT. Its translation is CALTGEGVRGNQPQHF. The chain employs TRBV10-1 and TRBJ1-5, with D possibly being TRBD1 (6 bases). The CDR3 has 16 amino acids. The germline V gene encodes CDR1 WNHNN and CDR2 SYGVQD (reference sequence).

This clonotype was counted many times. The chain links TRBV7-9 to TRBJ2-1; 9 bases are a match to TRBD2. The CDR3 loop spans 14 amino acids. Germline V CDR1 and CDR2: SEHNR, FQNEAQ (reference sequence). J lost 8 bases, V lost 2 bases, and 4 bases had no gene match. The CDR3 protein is CASSLIAGADEQFF. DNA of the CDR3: TGTGCCAGCAGCTTAATAGCGGGAGCCGATGAGCAGTTCTTC. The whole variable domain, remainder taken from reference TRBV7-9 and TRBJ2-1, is DTGVSQNPRHKITKRGQNVTFRCDPISEHNRLYWYRQTLGQGPEFLTYFQNEAQLEKSRLLSDRFSAERPKGSFSTLEIQRTEQGDSAMYLCASSLIAGADEQFFGPGTRLTVL.

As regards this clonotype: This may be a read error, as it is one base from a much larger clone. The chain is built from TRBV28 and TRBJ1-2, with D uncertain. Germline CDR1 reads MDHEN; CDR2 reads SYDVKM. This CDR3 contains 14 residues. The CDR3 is CACSSPTHFYGYTF. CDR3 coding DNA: TGTGCCTGCAGTTCGCCAACCCACTTCTATGGCTACACCTTC.

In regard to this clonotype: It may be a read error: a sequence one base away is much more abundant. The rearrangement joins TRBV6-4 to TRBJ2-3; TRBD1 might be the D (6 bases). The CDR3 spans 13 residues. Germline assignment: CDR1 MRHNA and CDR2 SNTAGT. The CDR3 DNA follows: TGTGCCTGCAGCGCCTCCAGGGGAGATACGCAGTATTTT. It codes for CACSASRGDTQYF.

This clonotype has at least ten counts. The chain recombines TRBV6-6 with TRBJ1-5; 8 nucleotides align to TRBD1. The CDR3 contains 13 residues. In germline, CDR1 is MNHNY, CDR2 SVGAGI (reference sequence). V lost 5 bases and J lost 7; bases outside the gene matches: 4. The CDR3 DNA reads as TGTGCCAGCAGTCCAGGGGGCGGACAGCCCCAGCATTTT. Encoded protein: CASSPGGGQPQHF.